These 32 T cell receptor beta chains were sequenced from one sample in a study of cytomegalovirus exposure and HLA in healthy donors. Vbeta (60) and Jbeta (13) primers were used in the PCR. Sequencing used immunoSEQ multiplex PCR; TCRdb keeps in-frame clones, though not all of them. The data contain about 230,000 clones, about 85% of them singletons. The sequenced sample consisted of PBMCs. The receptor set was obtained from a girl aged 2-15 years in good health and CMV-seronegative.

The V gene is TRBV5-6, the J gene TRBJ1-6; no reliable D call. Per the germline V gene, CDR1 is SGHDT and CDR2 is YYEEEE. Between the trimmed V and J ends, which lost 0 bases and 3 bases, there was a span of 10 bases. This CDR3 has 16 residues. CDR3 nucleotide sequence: TGTGCCAGCAGCTTGGCCCCGGTATTCTATAATTCACCCCTCCACTTT. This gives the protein CASSLAPVFYNSPLHF.

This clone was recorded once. CDR3 sequence (DNA): TGTGCCAGCAGTTTAAGTACAGGGGACGCAGATACGCAGTATTTT. Protein: CASSLSTGDADTQYF. The chain couples TRBV5-4 to TRBJ2-3; TRBD1 matches at 7 bases. Germline values: CDR1 SGHNT, CDR2 YYREEE (reference sequence). The CDR3 is 15 amino acids. V lost 5 bases, J lost 4 bases, and 10 bases stayed unmatched.

Written as DNA, the CDR3 is TGTGCCAGCAGCTTAGGGGACAGCTACGAGCAGTACTTC. Translation gives CASSLGDSYEQYF. The chain links TRBV11-2 to TRBJ2-7, with 7 positions matching TRBD1. With V trimmed by 1 base and J by 3 bases, 0 bases remained unmatched. Germline CDR1 and CDR2: SGHAT and FQNNGV. The CDR3 covers 13 residues.

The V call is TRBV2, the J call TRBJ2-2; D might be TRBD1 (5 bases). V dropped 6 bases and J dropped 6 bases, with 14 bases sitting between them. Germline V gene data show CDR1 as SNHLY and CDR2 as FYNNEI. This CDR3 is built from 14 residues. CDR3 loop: CASSYNQGAGELFF. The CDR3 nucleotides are TGTGCCAGCAGCTACAACCAGGGTGCCGGGGAGCTGTTTTTT.

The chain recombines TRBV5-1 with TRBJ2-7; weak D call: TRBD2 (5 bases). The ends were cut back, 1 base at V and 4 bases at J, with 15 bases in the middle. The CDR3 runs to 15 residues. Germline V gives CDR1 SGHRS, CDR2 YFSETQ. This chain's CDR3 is CASSLRNIPGYEQYF. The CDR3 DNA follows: TGCGCCAGCAGCTTGAGGAACATTCCGGGGTACGAGCAGTACTTC.

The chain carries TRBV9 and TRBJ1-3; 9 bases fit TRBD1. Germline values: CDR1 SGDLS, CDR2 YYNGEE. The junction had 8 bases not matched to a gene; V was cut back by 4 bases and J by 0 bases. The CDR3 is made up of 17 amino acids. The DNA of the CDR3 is TGTGCCAGCAGCCCGTGGACAGGGGCCCGCTCTGGAAACACCATATATTTT. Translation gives CASSPWTGARSGNTIYF.

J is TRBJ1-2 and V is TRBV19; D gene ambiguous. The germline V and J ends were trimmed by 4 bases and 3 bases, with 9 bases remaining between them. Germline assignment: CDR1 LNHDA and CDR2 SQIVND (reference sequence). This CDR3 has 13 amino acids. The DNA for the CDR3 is TGTGCCAGTAGTACGCCAGAAGACTATGGCTACACCTTC. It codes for CASSTPEDYGYTF.

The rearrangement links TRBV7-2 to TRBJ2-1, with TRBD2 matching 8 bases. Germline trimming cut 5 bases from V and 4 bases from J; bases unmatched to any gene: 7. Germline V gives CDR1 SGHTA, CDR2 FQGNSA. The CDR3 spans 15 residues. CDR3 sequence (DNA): TGTGCCAGCAGCCCAGCGGGAGTAGCATACAATGAGCAGTTCTTC. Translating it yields CASSPAGVAYNEQFF.

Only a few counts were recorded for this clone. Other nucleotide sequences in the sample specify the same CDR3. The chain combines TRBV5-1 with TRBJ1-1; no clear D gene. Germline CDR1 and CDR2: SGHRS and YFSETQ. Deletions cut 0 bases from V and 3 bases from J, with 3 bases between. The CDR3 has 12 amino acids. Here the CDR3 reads CASSLGDTEAFF. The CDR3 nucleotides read TGCGCCAGCAGCTTGGGAGACACTGAAGCTTTCTTT.

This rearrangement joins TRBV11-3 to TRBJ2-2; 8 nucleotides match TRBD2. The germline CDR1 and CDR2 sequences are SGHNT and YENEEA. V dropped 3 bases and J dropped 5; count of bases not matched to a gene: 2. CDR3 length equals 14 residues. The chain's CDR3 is CASSFGGATGELFF. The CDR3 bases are TGTGCCAGCAGCTTCGGGGGGGCAACCGGGGAGCTGTTTTTT.

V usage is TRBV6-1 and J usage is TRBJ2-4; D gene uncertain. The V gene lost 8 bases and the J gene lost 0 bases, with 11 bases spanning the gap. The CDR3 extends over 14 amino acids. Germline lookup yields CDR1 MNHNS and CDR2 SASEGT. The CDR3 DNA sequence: TGTGCCAGCTGCCAGCGTCTAGCCAAAAACATTCAGTACTTC. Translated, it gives CASCQRLAKNIQYF.

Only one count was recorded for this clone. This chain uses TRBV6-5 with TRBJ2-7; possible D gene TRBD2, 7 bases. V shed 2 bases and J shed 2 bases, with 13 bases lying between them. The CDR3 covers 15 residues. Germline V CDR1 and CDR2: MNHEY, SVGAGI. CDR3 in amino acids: CASSYTGGLTYEQYF. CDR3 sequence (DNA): TGTGCCAGCAGTTACACGGGGGGCCTTACCTACGAGCAGTACTTC.

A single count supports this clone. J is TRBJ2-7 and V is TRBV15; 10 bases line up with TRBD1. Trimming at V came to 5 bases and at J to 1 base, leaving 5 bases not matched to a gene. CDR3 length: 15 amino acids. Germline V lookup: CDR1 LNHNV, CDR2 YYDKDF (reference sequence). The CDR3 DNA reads TGTGCCACCAGCGCCCGGGACAGGGGTTCCTACGAGCAGTACTTC. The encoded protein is CATSARDRGSYEQYF.

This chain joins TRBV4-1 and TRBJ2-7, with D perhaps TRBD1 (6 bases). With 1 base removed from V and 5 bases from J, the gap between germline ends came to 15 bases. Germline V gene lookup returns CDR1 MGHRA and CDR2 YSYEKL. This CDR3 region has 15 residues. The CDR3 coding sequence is TGCGCCAGCAGCCAAGGTGCTTACAGGGTAAACGAGCAGTACTTC. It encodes CASSQGAYRVNEQYF.

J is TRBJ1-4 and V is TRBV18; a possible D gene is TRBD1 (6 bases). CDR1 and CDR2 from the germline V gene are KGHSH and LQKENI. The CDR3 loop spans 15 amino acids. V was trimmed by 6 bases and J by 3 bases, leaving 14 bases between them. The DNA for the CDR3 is TGTGCCAGCTCCCCGGGCGGACAGTCTAATGAAAAACTGTTTTTT. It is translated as CASSPGGQSNEKLFF.

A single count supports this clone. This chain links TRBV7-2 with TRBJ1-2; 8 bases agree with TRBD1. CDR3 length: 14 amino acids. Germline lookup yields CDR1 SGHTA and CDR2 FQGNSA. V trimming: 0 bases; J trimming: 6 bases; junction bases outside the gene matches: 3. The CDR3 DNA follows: TGTGCCAGCAGCTTAGCGAGGACAGGGAATGGCTACACCTTC. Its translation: CASSLARTGNGYTF.

CDR3 DNA sequence: TGCAGCGTCGAGGACAGGTCCTACGGCTACACCTTC. This encodes CSVEDRSYGYTF. This rearrangement joins TRBV29-1 to TRBJ1-2; 7 bases agree with TRBD1. Germline V CDR1 and CDR2: SQVTM, ANQGSEA. V shed 6 bases, J shed 8 bases, and the junction held 9 bases outside the gene matches. The CDR3 is made up of 12 amino acids.

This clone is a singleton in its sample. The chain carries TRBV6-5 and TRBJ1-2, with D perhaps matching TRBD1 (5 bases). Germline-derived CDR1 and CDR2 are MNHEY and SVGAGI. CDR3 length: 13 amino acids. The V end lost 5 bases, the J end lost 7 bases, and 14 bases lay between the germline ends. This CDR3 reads CASSPQTGIGYTF. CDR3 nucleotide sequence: TGTGCCAGCAGTCCCCAAACAGGAATTGGCTACACCTTC.

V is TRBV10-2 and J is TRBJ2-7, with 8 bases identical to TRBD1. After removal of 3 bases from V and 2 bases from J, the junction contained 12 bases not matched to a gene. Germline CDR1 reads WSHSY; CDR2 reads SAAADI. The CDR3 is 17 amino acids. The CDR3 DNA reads TGCGCCAGCAGTGATCCGAGGGCGGGACAGGTGGCCTACGAGCAGTACTTC. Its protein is CASSDPRAGQVAYEQYF.

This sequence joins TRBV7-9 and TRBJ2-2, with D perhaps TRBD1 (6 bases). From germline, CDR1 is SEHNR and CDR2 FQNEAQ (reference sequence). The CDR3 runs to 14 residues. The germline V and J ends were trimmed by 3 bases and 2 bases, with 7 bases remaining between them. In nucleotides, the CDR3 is TGTGCCAGCAGCTTCAGGGGCAACACCGGGGAGCTGTTTTTT. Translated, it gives CASSFRGNTGELFF.

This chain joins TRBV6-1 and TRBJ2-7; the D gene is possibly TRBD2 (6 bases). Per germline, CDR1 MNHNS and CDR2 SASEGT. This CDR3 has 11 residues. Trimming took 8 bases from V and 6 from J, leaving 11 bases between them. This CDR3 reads CASWGVGEQYF. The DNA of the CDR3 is TGTGCCAGCTGGGGGGTTGGCGAGCAGTACTTC.

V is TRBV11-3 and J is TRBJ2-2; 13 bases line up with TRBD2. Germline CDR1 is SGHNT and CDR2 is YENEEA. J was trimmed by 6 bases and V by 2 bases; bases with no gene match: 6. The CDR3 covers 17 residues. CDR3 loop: CASSLWTSGSVAGELFF. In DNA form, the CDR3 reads TGTGCCAGCAGCTTATGGACTAGCGGGAGTGTCGCCGGGGAGCTGTTTTTT.

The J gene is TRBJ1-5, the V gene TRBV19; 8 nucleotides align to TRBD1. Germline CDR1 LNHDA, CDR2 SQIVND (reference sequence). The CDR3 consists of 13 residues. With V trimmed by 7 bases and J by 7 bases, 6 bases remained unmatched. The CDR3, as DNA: TGTGCCAGTACGGCAGGGACAGGACAGCCCCAGCATTTT. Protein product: CASTAGTGQPQHF. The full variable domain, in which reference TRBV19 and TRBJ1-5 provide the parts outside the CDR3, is DGGITQSPKYLFRKEGQNVTLSCEQNLNHDAMYWYRQDPGQGLRLIYYSQIVNDFQKGDIAEGYSVSREKKESFPLTVTSAQKNPTAFYLCASTAGTGQPQHFGDGTRLSIL.

The CDR3 DNA reads TGTGCCAGCAGCTCAACAAGGGGAGGGACTGAAGCTTTCTTT. Translation gives CASSSTRGGTEAFF. This sequence joins TRBV7-9 and TRBJ1-1; tentatively, D is TRBD1 (5 bases). CDR1 is SEHNR and CDR2 is FQNEAQ in the germline V gene (reference sequence). V dropped 4 bases and J dropped 5 bases, with 14 bases sitting between them. This CDR3 comprises 14 residues.

The CDR3 region is CASSERLAYSYEQYF. The CDR3 DNA sequence: TGTGCCAGCAGTGAAAGACTAGCTTACTCCTACGAGCAGTACTTC. The genes are TRBV6-1 and TRBJ2-7; 7 bases agree with TRBD2. The CDR3 loop spans 15 amino acids. The trim removed 2 bases at V and 0 bases at J, leaving 4 bases unmatched. Per germline, CDR1 MNHNS and CDR2 SASEGT.

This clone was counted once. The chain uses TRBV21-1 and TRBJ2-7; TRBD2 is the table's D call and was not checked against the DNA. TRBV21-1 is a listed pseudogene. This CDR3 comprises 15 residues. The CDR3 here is CASSKGVRDSYEQYF. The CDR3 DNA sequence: TGTGCCAGCAGCAAAGGGGTGAGGGACTCCTACGAGCAGTACTTC.

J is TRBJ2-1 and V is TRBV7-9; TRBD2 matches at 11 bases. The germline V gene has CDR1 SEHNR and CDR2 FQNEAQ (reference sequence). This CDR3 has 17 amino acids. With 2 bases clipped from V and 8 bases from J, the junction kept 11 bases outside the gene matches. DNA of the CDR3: TGTGCCAGCAGCTTATACGCCTCTAGCGGGAGGATTCATGAGCAGTTCTTC. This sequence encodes CASSLYASSGRIHEQFF.

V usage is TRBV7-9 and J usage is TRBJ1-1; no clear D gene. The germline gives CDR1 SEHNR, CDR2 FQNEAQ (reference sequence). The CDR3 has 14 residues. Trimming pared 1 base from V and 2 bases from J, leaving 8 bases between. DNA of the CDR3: TGTGCCAGCAGCTTAGGCCCGACAAACACTGAAGCTTTCTTT. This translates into CASSLGPTNTEAFF.

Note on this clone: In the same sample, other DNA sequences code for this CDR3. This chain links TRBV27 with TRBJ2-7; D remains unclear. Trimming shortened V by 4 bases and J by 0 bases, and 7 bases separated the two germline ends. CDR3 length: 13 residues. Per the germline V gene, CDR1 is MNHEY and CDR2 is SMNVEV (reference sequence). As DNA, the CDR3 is TGTGCCAGCAGTTCCGGGTCCTCCTACGAGCAGTACTTC. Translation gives CASSSGSSYEQYF.

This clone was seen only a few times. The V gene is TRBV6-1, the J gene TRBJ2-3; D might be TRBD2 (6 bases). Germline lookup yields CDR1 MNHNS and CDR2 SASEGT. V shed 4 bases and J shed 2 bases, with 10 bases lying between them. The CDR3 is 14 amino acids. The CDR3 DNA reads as TGTGCCAGCAGTGTGACTAGAAACACAGATACGCAGTATTTT. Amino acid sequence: CASSVTRNTDTQYF.

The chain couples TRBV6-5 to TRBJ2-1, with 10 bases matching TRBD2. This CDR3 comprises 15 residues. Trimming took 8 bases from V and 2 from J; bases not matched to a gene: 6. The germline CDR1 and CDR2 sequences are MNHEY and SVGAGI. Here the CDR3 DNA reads TGTGCCAGCGCACAGCGGGAGGGTACCTACAATGAGCAGTTCTTC. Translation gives CASAQREGTYNEQFF.

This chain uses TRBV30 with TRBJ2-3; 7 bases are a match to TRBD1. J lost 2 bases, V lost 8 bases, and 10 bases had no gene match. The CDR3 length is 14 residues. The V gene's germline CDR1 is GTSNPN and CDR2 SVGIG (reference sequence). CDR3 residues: CALRQGQLTDTQYF. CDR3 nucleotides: TGTGCCCTACGCCAGGGACAGCTCACAGATACGCAGTATTTT.